This T cell receptor (beta chain) was identified in a study of blood T cell repertoires in COVID-19. Study background: The cDNA or gDNA used as material had been derived from T cells, B-cell-depleted T cells, or PBMCs.

Which cohort a participant joined came from the clinical history participants gave. Repertoires were generated with immunoSEQ multiplex PCR, while TCRdb's copy carries only in-frame clones and drops some. The profile covers around 160,000 clones, with roughly 84% appearing a single time and about 5.8% taken by the ten largest. Germline CDR1 MNHEY, CDR2 SVGAGI. The V end lost 6 bases, the J end lost 5 bases, and 19 bases lay between the germline ends. The CDR3 has 15 residues. The sequenced sample was PBMCs or T cells enriched from blood (not recorded which). This TCR derives from a woman in her 50s who had been exposed to COVID-19. J is TRBJ1-2 and V is TRBV6-5; D might be TRBD1 (5 bases). The CDR3 region has the DNA TGTGCCAGCAGCCAGACAGCACCAGGTTATTATGGCTACACCTTC. Translated, it gives CASSQTAPGYYGYTF.